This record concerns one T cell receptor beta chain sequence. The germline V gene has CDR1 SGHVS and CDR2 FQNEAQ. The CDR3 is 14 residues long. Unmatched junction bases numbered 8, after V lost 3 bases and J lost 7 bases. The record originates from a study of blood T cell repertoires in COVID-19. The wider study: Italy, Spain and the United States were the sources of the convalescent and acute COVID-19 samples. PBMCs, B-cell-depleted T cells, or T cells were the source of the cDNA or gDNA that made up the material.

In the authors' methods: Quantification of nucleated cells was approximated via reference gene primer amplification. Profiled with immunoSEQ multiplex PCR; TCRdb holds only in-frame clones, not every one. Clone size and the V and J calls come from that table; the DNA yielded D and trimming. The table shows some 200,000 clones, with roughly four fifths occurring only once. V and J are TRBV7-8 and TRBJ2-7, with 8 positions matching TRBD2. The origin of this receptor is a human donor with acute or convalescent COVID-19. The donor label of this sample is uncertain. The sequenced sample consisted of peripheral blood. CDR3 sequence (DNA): TGTGCCAGCAGCTTGGAACGGGAGGGTAGGGAGCAGTACTTC. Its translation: CASSLEREGREQYF.